This T cell receptor beta chain was documented in a study of regulatory and conventional T cells in RAG deficiency. Study-level results: In Omenn syndrome, Treg and Tconv repertoires overlapped >85%. In Omenn syndrome, sorted "Tregs" may be peripherally activated cells. Control T-cell subsets had markedly higher Shannon entropy and lower Simpson indices than RAG-deficient patients.

Sequenced by immunoSEQ multiplex PCR; TCRdb stores in-frame clones only, minus some. The sample has tens of thousands of clones; 75% to 95% are singletons. The CDR3 covers 15 residues. V was clipped by 6 bases and J by 1 base; unmatched bases: 8. Germline CDR1 ENHRY, CDR2 SYGVKD. Regulatory T cells were sorted from blood as CD4+ CD25-high CD127-low cells. Note on this clone: Its antigen is unidentified.

The sample was also reused in another study, on regulatory T cells. From that second work: The PCR used 52 TRBV and 13 TRBJ primers. Skewed V and J usage and few unique V-J pairs marked patient repertoires, most in Tregs.

This TCR was sampled from a human donor in good health. Sequencing input: Tregs sorted from blood. This rearrangement joins TRBV10-3 to TRBJ2-5; 7 bases fit TRBD1. The chain's CDR3 is CAIRGGQQPQETQYF. CDR3 in DNA: TGTGCCATCAGAGGGGGACAGCAACCCCAAGAGACCCAGTACTTC.